The 23 T cell receptor beta chains given below trace back to one sample, sequenced in a study of blood T cell repertoires in COVID-19. Profiling relied on immunoSEQ multiplex PCR, and the TCRdb table lists in-frame clones only, not all of them. The sample comprises some 200,000 clones, roughly 77% of which are singletons, and around 9% rests with the top ten. Sequencing was performed on PBMCs or T cells enriched from blood (not recorded which). The source of these receptors is a man aged 40-50 years who had recovered from COVID-19.

This sequence joins TRBV24-1 and TRBJ1-2, with D unresolved. Trimming removed 6 bases from V and 1 base from J, with 8 bases in between. Germline-derived CDR1 and CDR2 are KGHDR and SFDVKD. The CDR3 runs 13 residues. The CDR3, as DNA: TGTGCCACCAGTTCAGGCGATAACTATGGCTACACCTTC. It is translated as CATSSGDNYGYTF.

The CDR3 loop reads CASTKNSGNTIYF. CDR3 bases: TGTGCCAGCACAAAAAACTCTGGAAACACCATATATTTT. The chain has TRBV12-3 or TRBV12-4 and TRBJ1-3; D gene uncertain. This CDR3 has 13 amino acids. Trimming pared 7 bases from V and 0 bases from J, leaving 7 bases between.

This chain joins TRBV5-1 and TRBJ1-3, with 8 bases identical to TRBD1. Germline CDR1 and CDR2: SGHRS and YFSETQ. The CDR3 is 18 amino acids. The junction had 11 bases not matched to a gene; V was cut back by 0 bases and J by 3 bases. The CDR3 DNA sequence: TGCGCCAGCAGCTTGGAACCGCGGACAGGGTATAGTGGAAACACCATATATTTT. It is translated as CASSLEPRTGYSGNTIYF.

This chain links TRBV18 with TRBJ1-1; D is uncertain. V shed 6 bases and J shed 4 bases, with 15 bases lying between them. The CDR3 loop spans 14 amino acids. In germline, CDR1 is KGHSH, CDR2 LQKENI. The CDR3 nucleotides are TGTGCCAGCTCTCAAATAAGAGGGAGCACTGAAGCTTTCTTT. It translates to CASSQIRGSTEAFF.

V gene TRBV21-1 combines with J gene TRBJ2-6; the table's D call TRBD1 went unverified against the DNA. TRBV21-1 is termed a pseudogene. CDR3 size: 18 residues. The CDR3 DNA reads TGTGCCAGCAGCAAATCCGTTGGGCCGTACTCTGGGGCCAACGTCCTGACTTTC. It encodes CASSKSVGPYSGANVLTF.

This chain uses TRBV7-2 with TRBJ1-6; 8 bases line up with TRBD1. The V gene end was trimmed by 5 bases and the J gene end by 9 bases; junction bases not matched to a gene: 9. The CDR3 is made up of 15 amino acids. Germline V gene data show CDR1 as SGHTA and CDR2 as FQGNSA. The CDR3 reads CASSPTQGAFSPLHF. CDR3 nucleotide sequence: TGTGCCAGCAGCCCAACCCAGGGGGCGTTTTCACCCCTCCACTTT.

This sequence joins TRBV6-5 and TRBJ2-3; 12 bases are a match to TRBD1. The junction had 9 bases not matched to a gene; V was cut back by 6 bases and J by 8 bases. Per the germline V gene, CDR1 is MNHEY and CDR2 is SVGAGI. This CDR3 has 15 residues. The CDR3 DNA is TGTGCCAGCAGCCAACCGGGACAGGGGGCAGGTACGCAGTATTTT. This gives the protein CASSQPGQGAGTQYF.

This clone was seen at least ten times. The chain employs TRBV5-1 and TRBJ2-5, with TRBD2 identical over 9 bases. Germline V lookup: CDR1 SGHRS, CDR2 YFSETQ. The CDR3 has 16 residues. V dropped 4 bases and J dropped 1; count of bases not matched to a gene: 8. CDR3 sequence: CASSPATSGFQETQYF. CDR3 sequence (DNA): TGCGCCAGCAGCCCGGCGACTAGCGGTTTCCAAGAGACCCAGTACTTC.

V and J are TRBV12-5 and TRBJ1-5, with a possible D match to TRBD1 (5 bases). The CDR3 runs to 14 residues. CDR1 is LGHNT, CDR2 FRNRAP, per germline. V shed 6 bases and J shed 6 bases, with 15 bases lying between them. The CDR3 DNA reads as TGTGCTAGTGGGACAGAAATATCTCGTCAGCCCCAGCATTTT. Translated, it gives CASGTEISRQPQHF.

The gene calls are TRBV25-1 and TRBJ1-4; the D is unclear. Germline V gene lookup returns CDR1 MGHDK and CDR2 SYGVNS. V was pared by 0 bases and J by 3 bases, with 8 bases between. The CDR3 has 15 amino acids. The CDR3 here is CASSEYEGSNEKLFF. The CDR3 DNA follows: TGTGCCAGCAGTGAATATGAGGGTTCTAATGAAAAACTGTTTTTT.

The genes are TRBV4-1 and TRBJ2-1, with D unclear. V was shortened by 4 bases and J by 0 bases, with 10 bases between the two germline ends. CDR1 and CDR2 from the germline V gene are MGHRA and YSYEKL. There are 15 residues in the CDR3. CDR3 in DNA: TGCGCCAGCAGCCTAGAATTTAGCTCCTACAATGAGCAGTTCTTC. As protein: CASSLEFSSYNEQFF.

V gene TRBV29-1 combines with J gene TRBJ1-3; tentative D call: TRBD1 (6 bases). The CDR3 is 14 amino acids. V lost 3 bases and J lost 4, with 13 bases in between. The germline CDR1 and CDR2 sequences are SQVTM and ANQGSEA. The CDR3 DNA reads as TGCAGCGTTGAGAAACAGGGTAAAGGAAACACCATATATTTT. Protein product: CSVEKQGKGNTIYF.

The chain joins TRBV3-1 (or the pseudogene TRBV3-2) to TRBJ1-2; TRBD1 matches 11 bases. The CDR3 contains 16 residues. Germline assignment: CDR1 LGHDT and CDR2 YNNKEL (reference sequence). The V gene end was trimmed by 3 bases and the J gene end by 5 bases; junction bases not matched to a gene: 8. The DNA of the CDR3 is TGTGCCAGCAGCCATGAGGGACAGGGGGTTCCTTATGGCTACACCTTC. It encodes CASSHEGQGVPYGYTF.

The V and J genes are TRBV10-3 and TRBJ2-3; D is unclear. V lost 8 bases to trimming and J lost 3 bases, with 15 bases between them. The CDR3 extends over 14 amino acids. Germline V CDR1 and CDR2: ENHRY, SYGVKD. DNA of the CDR3: TGTGCCATCGGAGAATGGTTGGAGACAGATACGCAGTATTTT. This encodes CAIGEWLETDTQYF.

The chain carries TRBV7-9 and TRBJ2-3; TRBD1 aligns across 8 bases. Germline V gene sequence: CDR1 SEHNR, CDR2 FQNEAQ (reference sequence). J lost 4 bases, V lost 5 bases, and 11 bases had no gene match. The CDR3 is 16 residues long. CDR3 DNA: TGTGCCAGCAGCCCGGGACAGGTTGGCGGCGCAGATACGCAGTATTTT. Amino acids: CASSPGQVGGADTQYF.

The chain couples TRBV5-1 to TRBJ2-1, with 10 nucleotides matching TRBD2. V was clipped by 4 bases and J by 0 bases; unmatched bases: 4. The germline gives CDR1 SGHRS, CDR2 YFSETQ. CDR3 length: 16 amino acids. This chain's CDR3 is CASSSTSGISYNEQFF. Written as DNA, the CDR3 is TGCGCCAGCAGCAGCACTAGCGGGATCTCCTACAATGAGCAGTTCTTC. The full variable domain, its missing parts supplied by reference TRBV5-1 and TRBJ2-1, is KAGVTQTPRYLIKTRGQQVTLSCSPISGHRSVSWYQQTPGQGLQFLFEYFSETQRNKGNFPGRFSGRQFSNSRSEMNVSTLELGDSALYLCASSSTSGISYNEQFFGPGTRLTVL.

The V call is TRBV4-1, the J call TRBJ1-3; no clear D gene. V shed 1 base and J shed 0 bases, with 4 bases lying between them. Germline V gene data show CDR1 as MGHRA and CDR2 as YSYEKL. CDR3 length: 14 residues. The CDR3 spells CASSQGASGNTIYF. CDR3 DNA sequence: TGCGCCAGCAGCCAAGGGGCCTCTGGAAACACCATATATTTT.

The chain is built from TRBV5-1 and TRBJ1-1, with TRBD1 matching over 7 bases. The CDR3 covers 15 residues. V lost 0 bases to trimming and J lost 1 base; unmatched junction nucleotides: 3. The germline CDR1 and CDR2 sequences are SGHRS and YFSETQ. CDR3 in DNA: TGCGCCAGCAGCTTGGGGGGACAGACGAACACTGAAGCTTTCTTT. It codes for CASSLGGQTNTEAFF.

The chain employs TRBV12-3 or TRBV12-4 and TRBJ2-1, with 7 bases matching TRBD2. CDR3 length: 12 amino acids. The J segment lost 8 bases and the V segment lost 5 bases, leaving 3 bases of the junction unmatched. The CDR3 nucleotides read TGTGCCAGCAGTGCAACTAGCGATGAGCAGTTCTTC. Translated: CASSATSDEQFF.

The rearrangement uses TRBV6-2 or TRBV6-3 and TRBJ1-5; 7 positions agree with TRBD1. The CDR3 totals 15 residues. With 5 bases clipped from V and 0 bases from J, the junction kept 4 bases outside the gene matches. Germline V lookup: CDR1 MNHEY, CDR2 SVGEGT. CDR3 in amino acids: CASSMTGNSNQPQHF. CDR3 sequence (DNA): TGTGCCAGCAGTATGACAGGGAATAGCAATCAGCCCCAGCATTTT.

This clone has a single count. The chain carries TRBV28 and TRBJ2-1; 12 bases are a match to TRBD1. The V segment lost 4 bases and the J segment 0 bases; nucleotides outside the gene matches: 13. The CDR3 loop spans 20 amino acids. Germline lookup yields CDR1 MDHEN and CDR2 SYDVKM. The CDR3 DNA follows: TGTGCCAGCAGTTCATATCCCGGGACAGGGGGCTCGGGCTCCTACAATGAGCAGTTCTTC. Translating gives CASSSYPGTGGSGSYNEQFF.

V gene TRBV18 combines with J gene TRBJ2-2; D is possibly TRBD1 (6 bases). The CDR3 extends over 16 amino acids. The V and J ends lost 4 bases and 3 bases respectively, with 15 bases between them. Germline V CDR1 and CDR2: KGHSH, LQKENI. The CDR3 region is CASSRLTGTDTGELFF. CDR3 DNA: TGTGCCAGCTCACGACTTACAGGGACCGACACCGGGGAGCTGTTTTTT.

The rearrangement links TRBV9 to TRBJ1-5; D remains unclear. The V end lost 3 bases, the J end lost 3 bases, and 10 bases lay between the germline ends. This CDR3 is built from 14 residues. CDR1 is SGDLS, CDR2 YYNGEE, per germline. CDR3 amino acids: CASSGGSLNQPQHF. In DNA, the CDR3 is TGTGCCAGCAGCGGTGGCAGTCTCAATCAGCCCCAGCATTTT.